The rows below give T cell receptor beta chains drawn from one sample of a study of blood T cell repertoires in COVID-19. TCRdb's copy holds only in-frame clones and misses some; the assay was immunoSEQ multiplex PCR. This sample carries about 150,000 clones, about 79% of them seen once, and the ten largest clones take around 6.7%. The sample was peripheral blood. All receptors derive from a woman aged 45-65 years in a cohort sampled during active or convalescent COVID-19. Each CDR3 is given with its conserved first and last residue. A D gene is named only where the DNA matches it firmly. Clone sizes are given selectively: once, few, many, or a class where the clone is expanded.

size: -; length: 15; V: TRBV27; J: TRBJ2-7; D: -; CDR3: CASSLVRGSSYEQYF; DNA: TGTGCCAGCAGTCTAGTCAGGGGTAGCTCCTACGAGCAGTACTTC
size: -; length: 15; V: TRBV7-2; J: TRBJ2-5; D: TRBD2; CDR3: CASSSTSGGRVTQYF; DNA: TGTGCCAGCAGCTCCACTAGCGGGGGCCGGGTGACCCAGTACTTC
size: -; length: 13; V: TRBV6-1; J: TRBJ2-7; D: TRBD1; CDR3: CASSEDRDYEQYF; DNA: TGTGCCAGCAGTGAGGACAGGGACTACGAGCAGTACTTC
size: -; length: 14; V: TRBV6-5; J: TRBJ2-3; D: -; CDR3: CASKPTRGTDTQYF; DNA: TGTGCCAGCAAGCCCACTAGGGGCACAGATACGCAGTATTTT
size: once; length: 18; V: TRBV18; J: TRBJ1-4; D: TRBD1; CDR3: CASSPLQTGGSTNEKLFF; DNA: TGTGCCAGCTCACCGCTCCAGACAGGGGGATCAACTAATGAAAAACTGTTTTTT
size: few; length: 15; V: TRBV2; J: TRBJ2-3; D: TRBD1; CDR3: CASREGQGEADTQYF; DNA: TGTGCCAGCAGGGAGGGACAGGGGGAAGCAGATACGCAGTATTTT
size: -; length: 17; V: TRBV5-5; J: TRBJ1-5; D: -; CDR3: CASSLSGRTYSNQPQHF; DNA: TGTGCCAGCAGCTTGTCAGGCAGGACTTATAGCAATCAGCCCCAGCATTTT
size: -; length: 14; V: TRBV7-9; J: TRBJ1-1; D: -; CDR3: CASTRGSSDTEAFF; DNA: TGTGCCAGCACAAGAGGGAGTTCCGACACTGAAGCTTTCTTT
size: -; length: 15; V: TRBV18; J: TRBJ2-5; D: -; CDR3: CASSPGTSYQETQYF; DNA: TGTGCCAGCTCCCCCGGGACTTCTTACCAAGAGACCCAGTACTTC
size: -; length: 15; V: TRBV4-1; J: TRBJ2-1; D: TRBD2; CDR3: CASSHGLAGHNEQFF; DNA: TGCGCCAGCAGCCATGGACTAGCGGGGCACAATGAGCAGTTCTTC
size: -; length: 15; V: TRBV7-2; J: TRBJ1-5; D: -; CDR3: CASSLSGGSNQPQHF; DNA: TGTGCCAGCAGCTTATCCGGGGGTAGCAATCAGCCCCAGCATTTT
size: -; length: 15; V: TRBV5-1; J: TRBJ1-1; D: TRBD1; CDR3: CASSFITGGSTEAFF; DNA: TGCGCCAGCAGCTTTATAACAGGGGGTAGCACTGAAGCTTTCTTT
size: -; length: 15; V: TRBV7-9; J: TRBJ2-1; D: TRBD2; CDR3: CASTIDGGSYNEQFF; DNA: TGTGCCAGCACCATTGACGGGGGGTCCTACAATGAGCAGTTCTTC
size: -; length: 13; V: TRBV12-3/TRBV12-4; J: TRBJ1-2; D: -; CDR3: CASTLVGGNGYTF; DNA: TGTGCCAGCACCCTAGTCGGAGGGAACGGCTACACCTTC
size: -; length: 13; V: TRBV24-1; J: TRBJ2-5; D: -; CDR3: CATSDLASETQYF; DNA: TGTGCCACCAGTGATTTAGCGTCAGAGACCCAGTACTTC
size: -; length: 14; V: TRBV18; J: TRBJ1-1; D: TRBD1; CDR3: CASSPDRVNTEAFF; DNA: TGTGCCAGCTCACCAGACAGGGTCAACACTGAAGCTTTCTTT
size: -; length: 16; V: TRBV6-1; J: TRBJ1-5; D: TRBD1; CDR3: CASSDGGGGGNQPQHF; DNA: TGTGCCAGCAGTGATGGAGGGGGCGGTGGCAATCAGCCCCAGCATTTT
size: -; length: 14; V: TRBV12-5; J: TRBJ2-3; D: -; CDR3: CASYSATSTDTQYF; DNA: TGTGCTAGTTATTCAGCGACTAGCACAGATACGCAGTATTTT
size: -; length: 15; V: TRBV4-1; J: TRBJ1-5; D: -; CDR3: CASSQDWASNQPQHF; DNA: TGCGCCAGCAGCCAAGATTGGGCTAGCAATCAGCCCCAGCATTTT
size: once; length: 13; V: TRBV12-3/TRBV12-4; J: TRBJ2-2; D: -; CDR3: CASRPTGNRELFF; DNA: TGTGCCAGCAGACCTACAGGGAACCGGGAGCTGTTTTTT
size: -; length: 19; V: TRBV5-1; J: TRBJ2-4; D: TRBD1; CDR3: CASSARPTIQGGVKNIQYF; DNA: TGCGCCAGCAGCGCTAGGCCAACCATACAGGGGGGAGTCAAAAACATTCAGTACTTC
size: -; length: 11; V: TRBV24-1; J: TRBJ1-1; D: TRBD1; CDR3: CATSDLTGAFF; DNA: TGTGCCACCAGTGACCTGACAGGGGCTTTCTTT
size: -; length: 16; V: TRBV11-2; J: TRBJ1-2; D: -; CDR3: CASSLGGGSLPYGYTF; DNA: TGTGCCAGCAGCTTAGGGGGCGGCAGCCTCCCCTATGGCTACACCTTC
size: -; length: 15; V: TRBV7-2; J: TRBJ2-7; D: TRBD2; CDR3: CASSGPPGLAVEQYF; DNA: TGTGCCAGCAGCGGACCGCCGGGACTAGCGGTGGAGCAGTACTTC
size: -; length: 14; V: TRBV6-2/TRBV6-3; J: TRBJ2-7; D: TRBD1; CDR3: CASSLTGTGLEQYF; DNA: TGTGCCAGCAGCCTCACCGGGACAGGCCTCGAGCAGTACTTC
size: -; length: 15; V: TRBV9; J: TRBJ1-1; D: TRBD1; CDR3: CASSPRSGGFTEAFF; DNA: TGTGCCAGCAGCCCCCGCTCAGGGGGCTTCACTGAAGCTTTCTTT
size: -; length: 11; V: TRBV6-5; J: TRBJ1-2; D: -; CDR3: CATRQRYGYTF; DNA: TGTGCCACCCGACAGAGGTATGGCTACACCTTC
size: -; length: 18; V: TRBV3-1/TRBV3-2; J: TRBJ2-1; D: -; CDR3: CASSQVGDRFSSYNEQFF; DNA: TGTGCCAGCAGCCAAGTCGGGGATAGGTTCAGCTCCTACAATGAGCAGTTCTTC
size: -; length: 16; V: TRBV5-1; J: TRBJ2-7; D: -; CDR3: CASRSSPGHLAYEQYF; DNA: TGCGCCAGCAGATCGAGCCCGGGACACTTAGCCTACGAGCAGTACTTC
size: -; length: 12; V: TRBV12-2; J: TRBJ1-5; D: -; CDR3: CASRRPGQPQHF; DNA: TGTGCAAGTCGGCGTCCGGGTCAGCCCCAGCATTTT
size: -; length: 13; V: TRBV27; J: TRBJ1-4; D: -; CDR3: CASTGQGLKKLFF; DNA: TGTGCCAGCACGGGTCAGGGTTTAAAGAAACTGTTTTTT
size: once; length: 13; V: TRBV30; J: TRBJ1-3; D: -; CDR3: CAWSGQLGNTIYF; DNA: TGTGCCTGGAGTGGACAGCTCGGAAACACCATATATTTT
size: -; length: 15; V: TRBV5-1; J: TRBJ2-1; D: TRBD1; CDR3: CASSLGQGRYSEQFF; DNA: TGCGCCAGCAGCTTAGGACAGGGCCGCTACAGTGAGCAGTTCTTC
size: -; length: 14; V: TRBV7-2; J: TRBJ1-5; D: -; CDR3: CASSLETGGQPQHF; DNA: TGTGCCAGCAGCTTAGAGACAGGAGGTCAGCCCCAGCATTTT
size: -; length: 16; V: TRBV15; J: TRBJ2-1; D: TRBD2; CDR3: CATSRVPSGGNNEQFF; DNA: TGTGCCACCAGCCGTGTCCCTAGCGGGGGTAACAATGAGCAGTTCTTC
size: -; length: 15; V: TRBV5-1; J: TRBJ2-5; D: TRBD1; CDR3: CASSPGTGRRETQYF; DNA: TGCGCCAGCAGCCCTGGGACAGGGCGGCGAGAGACCCAGTACTTC
size: -; length: 11; V: TRBV19; J: TRBJ1-1; D: -; CDR3: CASRRDWWAFF; DNA: TGTGCCAGCCGAAGGGACTGGTGGGCTTTCTTT
size: -; length: 13; V: TRBV5-1; J: TRBJ1-2; D: TRBD1; CDR3: CASSFEGAGGYTF; DNA: TGCGCCAGCAGCTTTGAGGGGGCAGGTGGCTACACCTTC
size: -; length: 14; V: TRBV4-1; J: TRBJ2-1; D: -; CDR3: CASSQPHKSNEQFF; DNA: TGCGCCAGCAGCCAACCACATAAGTCCAATGAGCAGTTCTTC
size: -; length: 16; V: TRBV4-1; J: TRBJ1-1; D: -; CDR3: CASSQEIGTGFTEAFF; DNA: TGCGCCAGCAGCCAAGAGATAGGCACAGGCTTCACTGAAGCTTTCTTT
size: -; length: 15; V: TRBV10-2; J: TRBJ2-1; D: -; CDR3: CASMAAAGSYNEQFF; DNA: TGCGCCAGCATGGCGGCCGCCGGCTCCTACAATGAGCAGTTCTTC
size: -; length: 16; V: TRBV14; J: TRBJ2-5; D: TRBD2; CDR3: CASSRTSGGRQETQYF; DNA: TGTGCCAGCAGCCGGACTAGCGGGGGGAGGCAAGAGACCCAGTACTTC
size: -; length: 14; V: TRBV15; J: TRBJ1-2; D: TRBD1; CDR3: CATSSAHTRGGYTF; DNA: TGTGCCACCAGCAGTGCGCATACCAGGGGGGGCTACACCTTC
size: -; length: 12; V: TRBV24-1; J: TRBJ1-2; D: -; CDR3: CATSDFDYGYTF; DNA: TGTGCCACCAGTGATTTCGACTATGGCTACACCTTC
size: -; length: 16; V: TRBV18; J: TRBJ1-3; D: -; CDR3: CASSRQPYSSGNTIYF; DNA: TGTGCCAGCTCACGACAGCCGTATTCCTCTGGAAACACCATATATTTT
size: few; length: 16; V: TRBV7-9; J: TRBJ2-1; D: TRBD2; CDR3: CASSFERGGLYNEQFF; DNA: TGTGCCAGCAGCTTTGAGCGGGGGGGCCTCTACAATGAGCAGTTCTTC
size: once; length: 13; V: TRBV19; J: TRBJ2-7; D: TRBD1; CDR3: CASSRGQVNEQYF; DNA: TGTGCCAGTAGTAGGGGACAGGTTAACGAGCAGTACTTC
size: -; length: 15; V: TRBV9; J: TRBJ2-7; D: TRBD1; CDR3: CASSVGPGQGYEQYF; DNA: TGTGCCAGCAGCGTCGGACCGGGACAGGGCTACGAGCAGTACTTC
size: -; length: 15; V: TRBV9; J: TRBJ1-6; D: TRBD1; CDR3: CASSEGQGMNSPLHF; DNA: TGTGCCAGCAGCGAGGGACAGGGGATGAATTCACCCCTCCACTTT
size: -; length: 15; V: TRBV4-1; J: TRBJ1-3; D: TRBD1; CDR3: CASSSWDRDLNTIYF; DNA: TGCGCCAGCAGCTCCTGGGACAGGGATCTGAACACCATATATTTT
size: -; length: 14; V: TRBV4-1; J: TRBJ2-1; D: TRBD1; CDR3: CASSQTTGDNEQFF; DNA: TGCGCCAGCAGCCAAACGACAGGGGACAATGAGCAGTTCTTC
size: -; length: 13; V: TRBV7-2; J: TRBJ2-5; D: TRBD2; CDR3: CASGAGVQETQYF; DNA: TGTGCCAGCGGCGCGGGGGTTCAAGAGACCCAGTACTTC
size: -; length: 14; V: TRBV24-1; J: TRBJ2-3; D: TRBD2; CDR3: CATSDWDYTDTQYF; DNA: TGTGCCACCAGTGATTGGGACTACACAGATACGCAGTATTTT
size: few; length: 18; V: TRBV19; J: TRBJ1-5; D: TRBD1; CDR3: CASTGRGPGGASNQPQHF; DNA: TGTGCCAGTACCGGACGAGGCCCAGGGGGCGCCAGCAATCAGCCCCAGCATTTT
size: once; length: 15; V: TRBV5-5; J: TRBJ2-5; D: -; CDR3: CASSLVGQKQETQYF; DNA: TGTGCCAGCAGCTTGGTCGGACAGAAACAAGAGACCCAGTACTTC
size: once; length: 10; V: TRBV6-4; J: TRBJ2-2; D: -; CDR3: CASPPGELFF; DNA: TGTGCCAGCCCTCCCGGGGAGCTGTTTTTT